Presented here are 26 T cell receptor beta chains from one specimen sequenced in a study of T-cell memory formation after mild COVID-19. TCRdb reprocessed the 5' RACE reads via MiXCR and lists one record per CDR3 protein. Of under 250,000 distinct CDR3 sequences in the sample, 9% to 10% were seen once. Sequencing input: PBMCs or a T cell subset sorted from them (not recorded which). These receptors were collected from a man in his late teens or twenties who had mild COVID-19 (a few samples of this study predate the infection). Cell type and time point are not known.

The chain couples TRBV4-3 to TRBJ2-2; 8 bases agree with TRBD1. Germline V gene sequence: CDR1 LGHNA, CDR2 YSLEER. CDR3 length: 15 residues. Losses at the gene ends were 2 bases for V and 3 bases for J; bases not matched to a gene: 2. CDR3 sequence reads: CASSQTGGYTGELFF. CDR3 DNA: TGCGCCAGCAGCCAAACAGGGGGTTACACCGGGGAGCTGTTTTTT.

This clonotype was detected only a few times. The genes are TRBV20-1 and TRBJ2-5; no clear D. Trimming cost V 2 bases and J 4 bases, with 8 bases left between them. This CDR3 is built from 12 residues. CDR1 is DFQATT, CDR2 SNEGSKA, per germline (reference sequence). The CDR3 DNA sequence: TGCAGTGCTAGATATGTCGGAGAGACCCAGTACTTC. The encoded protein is CSARYVGETQYF.

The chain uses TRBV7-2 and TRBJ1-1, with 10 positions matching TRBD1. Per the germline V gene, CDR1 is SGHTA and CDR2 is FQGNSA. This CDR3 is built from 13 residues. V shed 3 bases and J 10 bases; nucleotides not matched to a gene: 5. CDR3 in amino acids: CASSLFGTGAAFF. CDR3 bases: TGTGCCAGCAGCTTGTTTGGGACAGGGGCAGCTTTCTTT.

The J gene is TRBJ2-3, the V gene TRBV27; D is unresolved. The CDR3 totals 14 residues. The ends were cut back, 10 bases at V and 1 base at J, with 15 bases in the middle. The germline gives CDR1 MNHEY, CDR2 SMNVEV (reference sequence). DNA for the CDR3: TGTGCCACCCTTCGCGCGAGTGGCACAGATACGCAGTATTTT. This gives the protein CATLRASGTDTQYF.

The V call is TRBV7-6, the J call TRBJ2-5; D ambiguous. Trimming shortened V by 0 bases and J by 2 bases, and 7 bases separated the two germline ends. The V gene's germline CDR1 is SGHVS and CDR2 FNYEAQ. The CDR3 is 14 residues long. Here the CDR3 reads CASSLAPPQETQYF. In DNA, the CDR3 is TGTGCCAGCAGCTTAGCCCCACCTCAAGAGACCCAGTACTTC.

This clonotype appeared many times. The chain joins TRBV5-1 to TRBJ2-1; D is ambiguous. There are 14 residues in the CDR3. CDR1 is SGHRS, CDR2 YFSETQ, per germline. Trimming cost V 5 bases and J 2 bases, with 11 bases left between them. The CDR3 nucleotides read TGCGCCAGCAGTCCCCAGTTAGCCTACAATGAGCAGTTCTTC. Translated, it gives CASSPQLAYNEQFF. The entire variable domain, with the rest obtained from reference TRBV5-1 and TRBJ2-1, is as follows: KAGVTQTPRYLIKTRGQQVTLSCSPISGHRSVSWYQQTPGQGLQFLFEYFSETQRNKGNFPGRFSGRQFSNSRSEMNVSTLELGDSALYLCASSPQLAYNEQFFGPGTRLTVL.

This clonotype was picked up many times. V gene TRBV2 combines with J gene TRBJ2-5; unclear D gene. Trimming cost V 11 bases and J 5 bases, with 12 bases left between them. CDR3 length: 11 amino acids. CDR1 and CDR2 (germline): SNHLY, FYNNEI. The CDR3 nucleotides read TGTGCCTCGGCGCAAGAGGAGACCCAGTACTTC. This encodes CASAQEETQYF.

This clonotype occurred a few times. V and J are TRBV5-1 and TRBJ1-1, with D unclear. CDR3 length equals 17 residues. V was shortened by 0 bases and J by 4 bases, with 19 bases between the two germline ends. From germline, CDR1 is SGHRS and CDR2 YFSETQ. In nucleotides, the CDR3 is TGCGCCAGCAGCTTGGTGTCCGGGCTAACTCCGGCCACTGAAGCTTTCTTT. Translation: CASSLVSGLTPATEAFF.

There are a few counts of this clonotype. The CDR3 loop reads CASSLAVGAVSPLHF. The CDR3, as DNA: TGCGCCAGCAGCTTGGCCGTAGGGGCAGTCTCACCCCTCCACTTT. This chain connects TRBV5-1 to TRBJ1-6; possibly TRBD1 for D (5 bases). The V gene lost 0 bases and the J gene lost 10 bases, with 14 bases spanning the gap. Germline V gene sequence: CDR1 SGHRS, CDR2 YFSETQ. This CDR3 has 15 residues.

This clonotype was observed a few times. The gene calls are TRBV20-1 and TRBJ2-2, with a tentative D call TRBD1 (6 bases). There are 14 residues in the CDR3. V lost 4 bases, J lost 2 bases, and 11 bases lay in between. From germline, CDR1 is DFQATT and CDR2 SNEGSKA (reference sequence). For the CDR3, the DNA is TGCAGTGCTAACAGACAGGCTAACACCGGGGAGCTGTTTTTT. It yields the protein CSANRQANTGELFF.

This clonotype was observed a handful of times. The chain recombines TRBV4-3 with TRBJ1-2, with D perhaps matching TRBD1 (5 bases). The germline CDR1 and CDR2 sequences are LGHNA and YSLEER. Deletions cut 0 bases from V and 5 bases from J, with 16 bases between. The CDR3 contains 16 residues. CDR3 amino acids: CASSQDYGRAGYGYTF. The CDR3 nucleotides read TGCGCCAGCAGCCAAGATTACGGCAGGGCTGGGTATGGCTACACCTTC.

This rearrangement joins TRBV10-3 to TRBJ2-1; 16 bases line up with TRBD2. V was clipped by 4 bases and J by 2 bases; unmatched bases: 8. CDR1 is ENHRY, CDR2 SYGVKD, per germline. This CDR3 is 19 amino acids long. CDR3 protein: CAISGRPGTSGGAYNEQFF. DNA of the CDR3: TGTGCCATCAGTGGCCGACCGGGGACTAGCGGGGGGGCCTACAATGAGCAGTTCTTC.

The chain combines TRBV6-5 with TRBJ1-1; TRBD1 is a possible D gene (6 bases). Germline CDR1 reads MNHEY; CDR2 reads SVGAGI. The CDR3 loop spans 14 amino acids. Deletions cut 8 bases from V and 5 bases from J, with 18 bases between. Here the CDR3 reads CASSYREGWTEAFF. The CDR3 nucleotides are TGTGCCAGCTCTTACAGGGAAGGTTGGACTGAAGCTTTCTTT.

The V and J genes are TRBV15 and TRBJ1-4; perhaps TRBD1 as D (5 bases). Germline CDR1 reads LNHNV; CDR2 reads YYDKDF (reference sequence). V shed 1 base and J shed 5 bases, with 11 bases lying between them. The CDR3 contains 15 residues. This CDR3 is CATSRGGSSNEKLFF. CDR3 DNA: TGTGCCACCAGCAGAGGGGGCAGTAGCAATGAAAAACTGTTTTTT.

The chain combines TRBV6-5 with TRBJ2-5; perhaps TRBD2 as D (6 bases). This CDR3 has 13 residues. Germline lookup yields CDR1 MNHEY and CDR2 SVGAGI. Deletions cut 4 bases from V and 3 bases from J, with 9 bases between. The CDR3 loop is CASSFGLKETQYF. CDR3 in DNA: TGTGCCAGCAGTTTCGGACTAAAAGAGACCCAGTACTTC.

The CDR3 is CASRPTSGSGTDTQYF. In DNA form, the CDR3 reads TGCGCCAGCAGACCTACTAGCGGGTCTGGCACAGATACGCAGTATTTT. The V and J genes are TRBV5-1 and TRBJ2-3, with TRBD2 matching 9 bases. Germline V lookup: CDR1 SGHRS, CDR2 YFSETQ. The CDR3 has 16 residues. V lost 5 bases to trimming and J lost 1 base; unmatched junction nucleotides: 8.

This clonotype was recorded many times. CDR3 DNA sequence: TGTGCCAGCAGTTTAAGCTCTGTTAATGAGCAGTTCTTC. It is translated as CASSLSSVNEQFF. The chain uses TRBV12-3 or TRBV12-4 and TRBJ2-1; D uncertain. Trimming shortened V by 2 bases and J by 7 bases, and 9 bases separated the two germline ends. The CDR3 covers 13 residues.

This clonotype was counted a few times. DNA for the CDR3: TGCGCCAGCAGCCGGACTAGCGGGGGGTCCGCGCCCTTTTACAATGAGCAGTTCTTC. Translating it yields CASSRTSGGSAPFYNEQFF. The chain is built from TRBV5-1 and TRBJ2-1; 14 bases are a match to TRBD2. Trimming removed 4 bases from V and 4 bases from J; junction bases left unmatched: 13. The CDR3 has 19 residues. Germline V gene sequence: CDR1 SGHRS, CDR2 YFSETQ.

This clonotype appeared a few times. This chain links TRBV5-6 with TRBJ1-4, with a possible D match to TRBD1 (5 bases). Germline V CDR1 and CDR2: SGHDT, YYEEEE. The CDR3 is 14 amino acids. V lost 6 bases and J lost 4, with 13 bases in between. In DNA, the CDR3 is TGTGCCAGCAAGAAGGGACCAATTAATGAAAAACTGTTTTTT. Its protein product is CASKKGPINEKLFF.

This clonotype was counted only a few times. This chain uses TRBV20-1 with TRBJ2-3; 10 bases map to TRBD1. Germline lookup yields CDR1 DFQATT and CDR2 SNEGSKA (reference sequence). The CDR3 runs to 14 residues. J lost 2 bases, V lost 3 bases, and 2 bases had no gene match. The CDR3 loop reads CSARDRGITDTQYF. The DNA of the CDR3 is TGCAGTGCTAGGGACAGGGGGATCACAGATACGCAGTATTTT.

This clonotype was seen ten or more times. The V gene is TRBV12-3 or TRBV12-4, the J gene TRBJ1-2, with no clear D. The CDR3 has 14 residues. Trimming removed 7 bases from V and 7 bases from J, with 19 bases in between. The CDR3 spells CASTLGGQLSGYTF. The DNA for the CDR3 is TGTGCCAGCACCCTCGGCGGGCAGCTATCTGGCTACACCTTC.

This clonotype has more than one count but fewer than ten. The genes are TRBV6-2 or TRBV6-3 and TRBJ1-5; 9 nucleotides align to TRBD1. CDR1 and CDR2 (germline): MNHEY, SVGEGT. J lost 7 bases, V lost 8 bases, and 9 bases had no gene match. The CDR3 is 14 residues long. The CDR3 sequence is CASRDRDPFQPQHF. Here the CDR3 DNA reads TGTGCCAGCCGGGACAGGGATCCTTTCCAGCCCCAGCATTTT.

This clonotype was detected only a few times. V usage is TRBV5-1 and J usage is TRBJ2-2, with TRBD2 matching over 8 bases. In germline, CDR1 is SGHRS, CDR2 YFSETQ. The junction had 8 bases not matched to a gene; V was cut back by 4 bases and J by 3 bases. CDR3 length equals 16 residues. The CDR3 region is CASSRPVAGHTGELFF. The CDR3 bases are TGCGCCAGCAGCCGCCCAGTAGCGGGGCACACCGGGGAGCTGTTTTTT.

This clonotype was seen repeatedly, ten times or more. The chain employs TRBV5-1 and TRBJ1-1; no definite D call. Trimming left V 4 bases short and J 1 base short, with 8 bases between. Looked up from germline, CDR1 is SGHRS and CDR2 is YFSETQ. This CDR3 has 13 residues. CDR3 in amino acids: CASSLGWNTEAFF. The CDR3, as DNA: TGCGCCAGCAGCCTCGGGTGGAACACTGAAGCTTTCTTT.

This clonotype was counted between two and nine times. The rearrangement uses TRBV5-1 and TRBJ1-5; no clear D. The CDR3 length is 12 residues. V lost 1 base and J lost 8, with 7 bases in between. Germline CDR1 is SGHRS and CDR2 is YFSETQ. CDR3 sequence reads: CASSLSGKPQHF. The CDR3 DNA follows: TGCGCCAGCAGCTTGAGTGGCAAGCCCCAGCATTTT.

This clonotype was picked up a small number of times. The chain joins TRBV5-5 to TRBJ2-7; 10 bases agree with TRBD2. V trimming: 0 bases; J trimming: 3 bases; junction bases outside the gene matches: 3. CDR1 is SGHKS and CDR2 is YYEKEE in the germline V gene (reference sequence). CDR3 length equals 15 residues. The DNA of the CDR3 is TGTGCCAGCAGCTTGGCGGCTAGCGGGGGCTACGAGCAGTACTTC. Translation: CASSLAASGGYEQYF.